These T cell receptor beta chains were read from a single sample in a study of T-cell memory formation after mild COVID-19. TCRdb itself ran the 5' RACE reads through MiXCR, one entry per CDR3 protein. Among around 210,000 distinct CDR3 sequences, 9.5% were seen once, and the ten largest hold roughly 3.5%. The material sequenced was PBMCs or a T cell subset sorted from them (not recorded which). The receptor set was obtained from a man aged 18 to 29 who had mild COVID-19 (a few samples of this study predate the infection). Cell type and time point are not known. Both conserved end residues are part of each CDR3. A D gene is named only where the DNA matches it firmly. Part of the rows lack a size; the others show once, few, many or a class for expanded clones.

CDR3: CASSHDRFKSPLHF
DNA: TGTGCCAGCAGCCACGACAGGTTCAAATCACCCCTCCACTTT
V: TRBV7-9
J: TRBJ1-6
D: NA
size: few

CDR3: CASSSGQPPGFNEKLFF
DNA: TGCGCCAGCAGCTCGGGACAGCCTCCGGGATTTAATGAAAAACTGTTTTTT
V: TRBV5-1
J: TRBJ1-4
D: TRBD1
size: NA

CDR3: CASSWVKGTDTQYF
DNA: TGTGCCAGCAGTTGGGTGAAAGGCACAGATACGCAGTATTTT
V: TRBV6-2/TRBV6-3
J: TRBJ2-3
D: NA
size: many

CDR3: CASSLGRVDEQFF
DNA: TGTGCCAGCAGCTTAGGCAGGGTGGATGAGCAGTTCTTC
V: TRBV7-2
J: TRBJ2-1
D: NA
size: NA

CDR3: CASSGVIGVVAEAFF
DNA: TGCGCCAGCAGCGGTGTTATCGGGGTGGTCGCTGAAGCTTTCTTT
V: TRBV5-1
J: TRBJ1-1
D: NA
size: few

CDR3: CASSSLYTGNTIYF
DNA: TGTGCCAGCAGTTCACTATACACTGGAAACACCATATATTTT
V: TRBV6-1
J: TRBJ1-3
D: NA
size: many

CDR3: CASSPHSGANYGYTF
DNA: TGTGCCAGCAGCCCTCACTCAGGGGCTAACTATGGCTACACCTTC
V: TRBV7-2
J: TRBJ1-2
D: NA
size: few

CDR3: CSAGPTGETQYF
DNA: TGCAGTGCTGGCCCCACGGGGGAGACCCAGTACTTC
V: TRBV20-1
J: TRBJ2-5
D: NA
size: few

CDR3: CASSYSSGRDYEQYF
DNA: TGTGCCAGCAGTTACTCATCCGGGAGGGACTACGAGCAGTACTTC
V: TRBV6-5
J: TRBJ2-7
D: TRBD2
size: few

CDR3: CASSLDSGYQETQYF
DNA: TGTGCCAGCAGCCTGGATTCGGGGTACCAAGAGACCCAGTACTTC
V: TRBV9
J: TRBJ2-5
D: NA
size: few

CDR3: CASIKILGVGRGFPEAFF
DNA: TGTGCCAGCATCAAAATTTTGGGTGTGGGCAGGGGATTCCCTGAAGCTTTCTTT
V: TRBV7-9
J: TRBJ1-1
D: NA
size: many

CDR3: CASSQDVGRGWNSPLHF
DNA: TGCGCCAGCAGCCAAGATGTTGGCCGCGGATGGAATTCACCCCTCCACTTT
V: TRBV4-3
J: TRBJ1-6
D: NA
size: NA

CDR3: CASRPGWGGEETQYF
DNA: TGTGCCAGCAGACCCGGTTGGGGGGGTGAAGAGACCCAGTACTTC
V: TRBV9
J: TRBJ2-5
D: TRBD2
size: few

CDR3: CASSAGGAEETQYF
DNA: TGCGCCAGCAGCGCCGGGGGGGCAGAAGAGACCCAGTACTTC
V: TRBV5-1
J: TRBJ2-5
D: TRBD2
size: few

CDR3: CSESSGGAEADTQYF
DNA: TGCAGTGAATCTAGCGGGGGGGCCGAGGCAGATACGCAGTATTTT
V: TRBV20-1
J: TRBJ2-3
D: TRBD2
size: many

CDR3: CASNRITNRESGYTF
DNA: TGTGCCAGCAACCGAATTACAAACCGCGAATCGGGCTACACCTTC
V: TRBV5-5
J: TRBJ1-2
D: NA
size: NA

CDR3: CSARYGVETQYF
DNA: TGCAGTGCTAGATATGGGGTCGAGACCCAGTACTTC
V: TRBV20-1
J: TRBJ2-5
D: NA
size: few

CDR3: CASSAGTGSGSNQPQHF
DNA: TGTGCCAGCAGCGCCGGGACAGGGTCTGGGAGCAATCAGCCCCAGCATTTT
V: TRBV7-9
J: TRBJ1-5
D: TRBD1
size: few

CDR3: CASSFLQVAKNIQYF
DNA: TGTGCCAGCAGCTTTCTACAGGTGGCCAAAAACATTCAGTACTTC
V: TRBV7-9
J: TRBJ2-4
D: NA
size: few

CDR3: CSARDPGRGGGDTQYF
DNA: TGCAGTGCTAGAGACCCAGGGCGCGGGGGGGGAGATACGCAGTATTTT
V: TRBV20-1
J: TRBJ2-3
D: TRBD2
size: NA

CDR3: CASSLAWWSNTEAFF
DNA: TGTGCCAGCAGCTTAGCGTGGTGGTCGAACACTGAAGCTTTCTTT
V: TRBV7-2
J: TRBJ1-1
D: NA
size: NA

CDR3: CASRPPRGSGNYGYTF
DNA: TGTGCCAGCAGGCCCCCGCGGGGGTCGGGTAACTATGGCTACACCTTC
V: TRBV28
J: TRBJ1-2
D: NA
size: NA

CDR3: CASSSKRAVRGEQFF
DNA: TGTGCCAGCAGCTCTAAGCGGGCGGTACGAGGTGAGCAGTTCTTC
V: TRBV7-6
J: TRBJ2-1
D: NA
size: few

CDR3: CASSQEGVRADTQYF
DNA: TGTGCCAGCAGCCAAGAAGGAGTTAGGGCAGATACGCAGTATTTT
V: TRBV4-2
J: TRBJ2-3
D: NA
size: many

CDR3: CASSRTGNSPLHF
DNA: TGTGCCAGCAGTAGGACAGGAAATTCACCCCTCCACTTT
V: TRBV7-9
J: TRBJ1-6
D: TRBD1
size: NA

CDR3: CASSVWSNNSPLHF
DNA: TGTGCCAGCAGCGTATGGTCAAATAATTCACCCCTCCACTTT
V: TRBV6-5
J: TRBJ1-6
D: NA
size: NA

CDR3: CASSPQGSGEQYF
DNA: TGTGCCAGCTCACCGCAGGGGAGCGGTGAGCAGTACTTC
V: TRBV18
J: TRBJ2-7
D: NA
size: NA

CDR3: CASSPGQGRDTQYF
DNA: TGTGCCAGCAGCCCAGGGCAGGGAAGGGATACGCAGTATTTT
V: TRBV7-2
J: TRBJ2-3
D: NA
size: many

CDR3: CSASRGLQPQHF
DNA: TGCAGTGCTAGTAGAGGTTTGCAGCCCCAGCATTTT
V: TRBV20-1
J: TRBJ1-5
D: NA
size: NA

CDR3: CSARDPTPDTQYF
DNA: TGCAGTGCTAGAGATCCGACGCCAGATACGCAGTATTTT
V: TRBV20-1
J: TRBJ2-3
D: NA
size: many

CDR3: CASSEYRGLGEKLFF
DNA: TGTGCCAGCAGTGAATATCGGGGACTAGGGGAAAAACTGTTTTTT
V: TRBV25-1
J: TRBJ1-4
D: NA
size: NA

CDR3: CSARRQSIGELFF
DNA: TGCAGTGCTAGAAGACAGTCGATCGGGGAGCTGTTTTTT
V: TRBV20-1
J: TRBJ2-2
D: NA
size: few

CDR3: CASTTSGNEQFF
DNA: TGTGCCAGCACAACTAGCGGCAATGAGCAGTTCTTC
V: TRBV27
J: TRBJ2-1
D: TRBD2
size: few

CDR3: CASNRRGLAATDTQYF
DNA: TGTGCCAGCAATAGGAGGGGACTAGCGGCGACAGATACGCAGTATTTT
V: TRBV12-3/TRBV12-4
J: TRBJ2-3
D: TRBD2
size: NA

CDR3: CASSVDPAGTNEKLFF
DNA: TGTGCCAGCAGCGTAGACCCTGCCGGGACAAATGAAAAACTGTTTTTT
V: TRBV9
J: TRBJ1-4
D: NA
size: few

CDR3: CASSLDQLNYGYTF
DNA: TGTGCCAGCAGCTTAGACCAGTTAAACTATGGCTACACCTTC
V: TRBV7-6
J: TRBJ1-2
D: NA
size: NA

CDR3: CSAQGGAPNTEAFF
DNA: TGCAGTGCCCAGGGCGGGGCGCCGAACACTGAAGCTTTCTTT
V: TRBV20-1
J: TRBJ1-1
D: NA
size: NA

CDR3: CASSLGDSLQPQHF
DNA: TGTGCCAGCAGCTTGGGGGACAGCCTTCAGCCCCAGCATTTT
V: TRBV5-6
J: TRBJ1-5
D: TRBD1
size: many

CDR3: CASSFFQGGGYTF
DNA: TGTGCCAGCAGCTTTTTCCAGGGCGGAGGCTACACCTTC
V: TRBV7-9
J: TRBJ1-2
D: NA
size: many

CDR3: CASSQAFSSGVPDTQYF
DNA: TGCGCCAGCAGCCAAGCTTTTTCTAGCGGGGTCCCAGATACGCAGTATTTT
V: TRBV4-3
J: TRBJ2-3
D: TRBD2
size: NA

CDR3: CASSLGLAEWETQYF
DNA: TGTGCCAGCAGCCTGGGACTAGCGGAGTGGGAGACCCAGTACTTC
V: TRBV7-2
J: TRBJ2-5
D: TRBD2
size: few

CDR3: CASSPGLQNTEAFF
DNA: TGTGCCAGCAGCCCGGGACTCCAAAACACTGAAGCTTTCTTT
V: TRBV7-3
J: TRBJ1-1
D: NA
size: many

CDR3: CATSDDWTGELFF
DNA: TGTGCCACCAGTGATGACTGGACCGGGGAGCTGTTTTTT
V: TRBV24-1
J: TRBJ2-2
D: NA
size: NA